This T cell receptor (beta chain) was sequenced in a study of regulatory T cells in long-lasting Graves disease. In building TCR beta libraries, iRepertoire HTBI primers were used together with Arm-PCR of CDR3 regions. TCRdb re-derived calls from the multiplex PCR reads in MiXCR, one entry per CDR3 protein. The sample consists of roughly 560,000 distinct CDR3 sequences, about 16% of them appearing once. Specified time point: newly diagnosed GD, antithyroid drugs for less than 3 months. Preparation of the TCR library used RNA extracted from PBMCs. This clonotype was found many times. The CDR3 length is 16 residues. The V gene lost 0 bases and the J gene lost 1 base, with 12 bases spanning the gap. Germline CDR1 reads SGHRS; CDR2 reads YFSETQ. Another study also made use of these data, one on T cells in Graves' hyperthyroidism and ophthalmopathy. Turning to that study: Model output signaled ophthalmopathy a median approximately 6 months ahead of onset.

The chain is built from TRBV5-1 and TRBJ2-3, with a possible D match to TRBD2 (7 bases). The receptor was derived from a woman aged 35-65 years with Graves disease. The starting material was peripheral blood mononuclear cells (PBMCs), obtained at new diagnosis, from a patient treated with antithyroid drugs. In DNA form, the CDR3 reads TGCGCCAGCAGCTTGGAACAGGGAGGGGGCACAGATACGCAGTATTTT. This translates into CASSLEQGGGTDTQYF. The full variable domain, its missing parts supplied by reference TRBV5-1 and TRBJ2-3, is KAGVTQTPRYLIKTRGQQVTLSCSPISGHRSVSWYQQTPGQGLQFLFEYFSETQRNKGNFPGRFSGRQFSNSRSEMNVSTLELGDSALYLCASSLEQGGGTDTQYFGPGTRLTVL.